The following is a T cell receptor (beta chain) sequence with its context. V lost 1 base and J 3 bases, leaving 4 bases between the germline ends. The CDR3 extends over 13 amino acids. Looked up from germline, CDR1 is SGHKS and CDR2 is YYEKEE (reference sequence). This record belongs to a study of blood T cell repertoires in COVID-19. Overall study context: The United States, Italy and Spain provided the acute and convalescent COVID-19 samples. T cells, B-cell-depleted T cells, or PBMCs provided the cDNA or gDNA that served as material.

Methods used by the authors: Nucleated cell counts were estimated from reference gene primer amplification. The data were produced by immunoSEQ multiplex PCR, yet TCRdb's version contains in-frame clones alone and is incomplete. V, J and clone size were drawn from that table, and D and trimming were deduced from the DNA. This sample has about 310,000 clones, with around 86% found just once. The V and J genes are TRBV5-5 and TRBJ1-4; D call uncertain. This TCR was sampled from a man aged 45-65 years with active or convalescent COVID-19. Sequenced material: peripheral blood. CDR3 sequence: CASSLRANEKLFF. The CDR3 DNA follows: TGTGCCAGCAGCTTGCGCGCTAATGAAAAACTGTTTTTT.